Listed below are T cell receptor beta chains from one sample, sequenced in a study of T cells in Graves' hyperthyroidism and ophthalmopathy. TCRdb recomputed calls from the multiplex PCR reads with MiXCR, one row per CDR3 protein. The data contain about 380,000 distinct CDR3 sequences, roughly 14% of them seen just once; the ten biggest clones take up approximately 10%. The specimen sequenced was blood. The receptors stem from a woman aged 60-75 years with Graves' hyperthyroidism. Each CDR3 is given without its conserved first and last residue. Fields, in order: J gene, clone size, V gene, D gene, CDR3 protein. The D gene is left open where the match is weak. The size entry is marked missing in some rows and otherwise reads once, few, many or a size class.

TRBJ2-7,many,TRBV5-1,TRBD1,ASSLMGQGAYEQY
TRBJ2-7,many,TRBV10-3,NA,AISEMRKDEQY
TRBJ2-7,many,TRBV11-2,NA,ASSLARQNYEQY
TRBJ1-1,many,TRBV19,NA,ASSIGLPTMENTEAF
TRBJ1-3,few,TRBV11-2,NA,ASSTGYSSGNTIY
TRBJ2-5,few,TRBV20-1,TRBD2,SASLGAGGDETQY
TRBJ1-1,NA,TRBV25-1,TRBD1,ASSGEATGVEAF
TRBJ1-2,few,TRBV3-1,NA,ASSQGPGLVGYT
TRBJ1-2,NA,TRBV6-1,NA,ASSESTGIPDYGYT
TRBJ2-7,NA,TRBV7-2,TRBD2,ASSLVAGLEQY
TRBJ1-5,many,TRBV27,NA,ASSLRTASRISNQPQH
TRBJ2-7,many,TRBV11-2,NA,ASSWGDGLEQY
TRBJ2-7,few,TRBV6-1,NA,ASSESLAFEQY
TRBJ1-1,many,TRBV12-3/TRBV12-4,NA,ASSRRRTNTEAF
TRBJ2-2,many,TRBV5-1,TRBD1,ASRDRANTGELF
TRBJ2-3,many,TRBV7-3,NA,ASSPGQYGDTQY
TRBJ2-3,NA,TRBV20-1,NA,SAQEGRTRTDTQY
TRBJ2-7,many,TRBV5-1,TRBD2,ASSLGTSDSYEQY
TRBJ2-3,many,TRBV3-1,TRBD2,ASSRSTSGNTDTQY